The source of this TCR beta chain is a study of OX40 agonist ivuxolimab in advanced cancers. Turning to the study itself: Enrollees could have had prior anti-PD-1, anti-PD-L1 or anti-CTLA-4 therapy, which around 40% had received.

The assay was immunoSEQ multiplex PCR, and TCRdb's table has in-frame clones only and misses some. The sample has just under 65,000 clones; 75% to 95% are singletons. A word on this clone: Its antigen is still unknown.

CDR1 is GTSNPN and CDR2 is SVGIG in the germline V gene (reference sequence). The ends lost 2 bases at V and 10 bases at J; junction bases unmatched: 8. The CDR3 length is 14 residues. Study-wide results and limits: Also present in some nonresponders was a low level of normalized T-cell clonal expansion. Expanded clones were, on average, more numerous in CD8+ T cells than in CD4+.

The J gene is TRBJ2-1, the V gene TRBV30; 10 bases match TRBD2. This receptor was identified in an adult with an advanced solid tumor such as melanoma, head and neck, liver or kidney cancer. The sequences come from CD4+ or CD8+ T cells sorted from blood, collected in a trial of the OX40 agonist ivuxolimab. The CDR3 nucleotides read TGTGCCTGGAGTCGTGGGGCTAGCGGGAGCGAGCAGTTCTTC. It specifies CAWSRGASGSEQFF.